A single sample gave rise to the 21 T cell receptor beta chains below, sequenced in a study of blood T cells in healthy people across ages. Together with a sample-barcoded 5' primer, a J-beta primer mix was included in a second PCR lasting roughly 6 to 12 cycles. TCRdb fed the 5' RACE reads into MiXCR, producing one record per CDR3 protein. Of some 1.7 million distinct CDR3 sequences in the sample, 25% to 30% were seen once. The sequencing sample was made of blood. These receptor sequences come from a woman in her 30s in good health.

This clonotype was recorded at least ten times. The chain joins TRBV29-1 to TRBJ2-7; no clear D gene. Germline CDR1 is SQVTM and CDR2 is ANQGSEA. This CDR3 comprises 11 residues. The germline V and J ends were trimmed by 3 bases and 5 bases, with 8 bases remaining between them. The CDR3 here is CSVEDSNEQYF. The CDR3 DNA reads as TGCAGCGTTGAGGATTCCAACGAGCAGTACTTC.

The chain combines TRBV20-1 with TRBJ2-3; weak D call: TRBD1 (6 bases). Germline V gives CDR1 DFQATT, CDR2 SNEGSKA (reference sequence). The CDR3 extends over 13 amino acids. V was cut by 7 bases and J by 1 base, with 12 bases left in between. The CDR3 region is CSGGAGGTDTQYF. CDR3 sequence (DNA): TGCAGTGGAGGAGCAGGGGGCACAGATACGCAGTATTTT.

The V gene is TRBV6-6, the J gene TRBJ2-3; D could derive from TRBD1 or TRBD2 (5 bases each). This CDR3 is built from 17 residues. From germline, CDR1 is MNHNY and CDR2 SVGAGI (reference sequence). The ends were cut back, 2 bases at V and 4 bases at J, with 19 bases in the middle. Here the CDR3 reads CASSYPAGTLNADTQYF. The CDR3 nucleotides are TGTGCCAGCAGTTACCCAGCCGGGACGTTAAACGCAGATACGCAGTATTTT.

The V call is TRBV3-1, the J call TRBJ2-3; no clear D. V was pared by 5 bases and J by 6 bases, with 21 bases between. There are 16 residues in the CDR3. Germline-derived CDR1 and CDR2 are LGHDT and YNNKEL (reference sequence). Here the CDR3 DNA reads TGTGCCAGCAGCGGTCCTGGAGCGTACGGTACCGATACGCAGTATTTT. It is translated as CASSGPGAYGTDTQYF.

This clonotype was observed a few times. The rearrangement links TRBV5-5 to TRBJ1-4; possibly TRBD1 for D (5 bases). Germline lookup yields CDR1 SGHKS and CDR2 YYEKEE (reference sequence). With 4 bases removed from V and 8 bases from J, the gap between germline ends came to 21 bases. CDR3 length: 16 residues. CDR3 amino acids: CASSLRGRGYSEKLFF. DNA of the CDR3: TGTGCCAGCAGCCTTAGGGGTCGGGGGTATTCGGAAAAACTGTTTTTT.

To note about this clonotype: This may stem from a read error, because a much larger clone lies one nucleotide away. J is TRBJ2-7 and V is TRBV4-1; D is perhaps TRBD2 (5 bases). This CDR3 region has 13 residues. Per the germline V gene, CDR1 is MGHRA and CDR2 is YSYEKL. Trimming left V 0 bases short and J 7 bases short, with 10 bases between. The CDR3 sequence is CASSQERLPEQYF. CDR3 in DNA: TGCGCCAGCAGCCAAGAGAGACTACCAGAGCAGTACTTC.

The gene calls are TRBV9 and TRBJ2-7; 12 bases match TRBD1. J gave up 5 bases and V 4 bases, and 10 bases lay outside the gene matches. The CDR3 loop spans 16 amino acids. The V gene's germline CDR1 is SGDLS and CDR2 YYNGEE. The CDR3 region has the DNA TGTGCCAGCAGCCTGGGACAGGGGGCAGGAGGCCACGAGCAGTACTTC. This translates into CASSLGQGAGGHEQYF.

J is TRBJ2-5 and V is TRBV3-1; TRBD1 or TRBD2 may be the D gene (5 bases each). The CDR3 extends over 14 amino acids. CDR1 is LGHDT and CDR2 is YNNKEL in the germline V gene (reference sequence). The germline V and J ends were trimmed by 6 bases and 5 bases, with 16 bases remaining between them. The CDR3 coding sequence is TGTGCCAGCAGTGACGGGACCCAAAGGGAGACCCAGTACTTC. Translated, it gives CASSDGTQRETQYF.

This clonotype was seen a handful of times. The chain employs TRBV6-6 and TRBJ2-3; 12 bases are a match to TRBD2. V shed 6 bases and J 4 bases; nucleotides not matched to a gene: 5. This CDR3 spans 15 amino acids. Germline V gives CDR1 MNHNY, CDR2 SVGAGI (reference sequence). The CDR3 nucleotides read TGTGCCAGCAGAGGACTAGCGGGGAGGTCAGATACGCAGTATTTT. Translated: CASRGLAGRSDTQYF.

This clonotype came up a few times. The J gene is TRBJ1-1, the V gene TRBV18, with D possibly TRBD1 on 5 matching bases. Deletions cut 5 bases from V and 8 bases from J, with 15 bases between. Per germline, CDR1 KGHSH and CDR2 LQKENI. The CDR3 is 13 residues long. DNA for the CDR3: TGTGCCAGCTCATGGGACCCAGTCCCCGAAGCTTTCTTT. Its protein product is CASSWDPVPEAFF. The full variable domain, with the rest looked up from reference TRBV18 and TRBJ1-1, is NAGVMQNPRHLVRRRGQEARLRCSPMKGHSHVYWYRQLPEEGLKFMVYLQKENIIDESGMPKERFSAEFPKEGPSILRIQQVVRGDSAAYFCASSWDPVPEAFFGQGTRLTVV.

This clonotype was found a few times. The chain has TRBV12-3 or TRBV12-4 and TRBJ2-7, with no clear D. Trimming removed 4 bases at V and 2 bases at J, with 12 bases between. The CDR3 contains 14 residues. CDR3 protein: CASSSAPSPYEQYF. CDR3 DNA sequence: TGTGCCAGCAGTTCGGCGCCATCCCCCTACGAGCAGTACTTC.

This clonotype appeared a few times. This sequence joins TRBV7-6 and TRBJ2-1, with D tentatively TRBD1 or TRBD2 (6 bases each). The CDR3 runs 13 residues. V was pared by 5 bases and J by 8 bases, with 13 bases between. Germline CDR1 SGHVS, CDR2 FNYEAQ. The CDR3 nucleotides read TGTGCCAGCAGCCCCGGGGGCGACCATGAGCAGTTCTTC. The encoded protein is CASSPGGDHEQFF.

This clonotype was counted only a few times. The chain links TRBV12-3 or TRBV12-4 to TRBJ2-3; D is undetermined. This CDR3 has 15 amino acids. V lost 5 bases and J 4 bases, leaving 16 bases between the germline ends. CDR3 nucleotides: TGTGCCAGCAGTAATCTAGTCCCCGACCCAGATACGCAGTATTTT. Its protein product is CASSNLVPDPDTQYF.

Worth noting for this clonotype: The junction shows a germline mismatch at one end, possibly a read error. The J gene is TRBJ2-1, the V gene TRBV4-2, with no clear D. The CDR3 spans 14 residues. In germline, CDR1 is LGHNA, CDR2 YNFKEQ. The CDR3 region is CASRQGVPPDEQFF. CDR3 in DNA: TGTGCCAGCCGCCAAGGCGTTCCTCCGGATGAGCAGTTCTTC.

This sequence joins TRBV7-6 and TRBJ1-4; tentatively, D is TRBD1 (5 bases). Germline loops: CDR1 SGHVS, CDR2 FNYEAQ. This CDR3 has 17 amino acids. V lost 9 bases, J lost 0 bases, and 20 bases lay in between. The CDR3 DNA reads TGTGCCAGGTGCCCCGGGACGCACCGAGCAACTAATGAAAAACTGTTTTTT. It encodes CARCPGTHRATNEKLFF.

This clonotype was observed a handful of times. The J gene is TRBJ1-2, the V gene TRBV7-3; D is unresolved. The CDR3 runs to 14 residues. Per the germline V gene, CDR1 is SGHTA and CDR2 is FQGTGA. The V gene lost 1 base and the J gene lost 10 bases, with 16 bases spanning the gap. The CDR3 region has the DNA TGTGCCAGCAGCTTAATGTCCGACGCCCCCCCCTACACCTTC. This gives the protein CASSLMSDAPPYTF. Full variable domain (remainder filled in from reference TRBV7-3 and TRBJ1-2): GAGVSQTPSNKVTEKGKYVELRCDPISGHTALYWYRQSLGQGPEFLIYFQGTGAADDSGLPNDRFFAVRPEGSVSTLKIQRTERGDSAVYLCASSLMSDAPPYTFGSGTRLTVV.

The rearrangement joins TRBV6-4 to TRBJ2-6; maybe TRBD1 (5 bases). Trimming left V 6 bases short and J 4 bases short, with 13 bases between. The CDR3 totals 15 residues. CDR1 is MRHNA, CDR2 SNTAGT, per germline. CDR3: CASSLTVDGANVLTF. CDR3 sequence (DNA): TGTGCCAGCAGCCTGACAGTGGACGGGGCCAACGTCCTGACTTTC.

In this sample, this clonotype turned up a few times. The rearrangement joins TRBV12-5 to TRBJ1-1, with a tentative D call TRBD1 (5 bases). The CDR3 is 14 residues long. The germline V gene has CDR1 LGHNT and CDR2 FRNRAP. Trimming cost V 6 bases and J 10 bases, with 21 bases left between them. The CDR3 DNA reads as TGTGCTAGTGGCCCTAACCCGACAGTCCCGTTAGCTTTCTTT. Translating it yields CASGPNPTVPLAFF.

A word on this clonotype: Since a much larger clone is just one base distant, this may be a read error. The V and J genes are TRBV5-1 and TRBJ2-1; D remains ambiguous. CDR3 length: 14 residues. Germline lookup yields CDR1 SGHRS and CDR2 YFSETQ. This CDR3 is CASGLFVGNNEQFF. In DNA form, the CDR3 reads TGCGCCAGCGGCTTGTTTGTAGGGAACAATGAGCAGTTCTTC.

A few counts support this clonotype. This chain joins TRBV7-9 and TRBJ1-2, with TRBD1 as a possible D gene (5 bases). CDR1 and CDR2 from the germline V gene are SEHNR and FQNEAQ (reference sequence). The CDR3 spans 14 residues. V was shortened by 7 bases and J by 4 bases, with 16 bases between the two germline ends. The CDR3 DNA follows: TGTGCCAGCACCTACCTCTCCGGGGGCTATGGCTACACCTTC. Amino acid sequence: CASTYLSGGYGYTF.

The gene calls are TRBV6-5 and TRBJ2-2, with 7 bases identical to TRBD1. The trim removed 3 bases at V and 5 bases at J, leaving 9 bases unmatched. Germline loops: CDR1 MNHEY, CDR2 SVGAGI. The CDR3 covers 16 residues. CDR3 region: CASSYGTGAGTGELFF. CDR3 coding DNA: TGTGCCAGCAGTTATGGCACAGGGGCAGGGACCGGGGAGCTGTTTTTT.